The entry below describes one T cell receptor beta chain. What it binds is unknown. The data originate from a study of cytomegalovirus exposure and HLA in healthy donors. Primers for the PCR totalled 60 Vbeta and 13 Jbeta. Method: immunoSEQ multiplex PCR; TCRdb's copy keeps in-frame clones and lacks some. The table lists roughly 110,000 clones, roughly 76% of them singletons. Findings and limits, study-wide: The authors judged a highly shared variant cluster likely a sequencing artifact. Most sequenced TCRs were rare (though some public TCRs occurred in many donors).

The J segment lost 9 bases and the V segment lost 1 base, leaving 6 bases of the junction unmatched. The CDR3 consists of 15 residues. Germline V CDR1 and CDR2: SGHTA, FQGNSA. V and J are TRBV7-2 and TRBJ2-1, with 10 bases aligning to TRBD2. The material sequenced was PBMCs. The clonotype was recovered from a woman aged 45 to 65 in good health and CMV-seropositive. The CDR3 is CASSLERGGFSEQFF. The CDR3 DNA sequence: TGTGCCAGCAGCTTAGAGCGGGGGGGCTTTAGTGAGCAGTTCTTC.